Following are 7 T cell receptor beta chains from one sample sequenced in a study of human T cells and chemical hapten exposure. A single record per CDR3 protein comes from TCRdb applying MiXCR to the RACE reads. Altogether 150,000 to 200,000 distinct CDR3 sequences are present, about 14% being singletons, with the ten largest covering less than 2%. Stated time point: patch test 1, 2 weeks after DPC sensitization. As for treatment: therapeutic diphenylcyclopropenone sensitization with weekly scalp DPC. The sample here was whole blood, taken in connection with sensitization to the hapten diphenylcyclopropenone (DPC). The receptors were gathered from a woman in her twenties or thirties with alopecia areata. Some clones in this sample may be carry-over from other donors' samples.

This clonotype was picked up a small number of times. The rearrangement uses TRBV2 and TRBJ2-7, with TRBD1 matching 10 bases. The CDR3 consists of 13 residues. Per germline, CDR1 SNHLY and CDR2 FYNNEI. J gave up 5 bases and V 6 bases, and 4 bases lay outside the gene matches. The CDR3 spells CASRKDRGDEQYF. CDR3 sequence (DNA): TGTGCCAGCAGGAAGGACAGGGGGGACGAGCAGTACTTC.

The rearrangement uses TRBV9 and TRBJ2-2; D possibly uses TRBD1 or TRBD2 (5 bases each). Germline assignment: CDR1 SGDLS and CDR2 YYNGEE. CDR3 length: 14 residues. Trimming took 0 bases from V and 6 from J, leaving 9 bases between them. The CDR3 is CASSVGPGPGELFF. CDR3 coding DNA: TGTGCCAGCAGCGTAGGACCGGGGCCCGGGGAGCTGTTTTTT.

This clonotype occurred many times. The V call is TRBV7-2, the J call TRBJ2-7; D ambiguous. The CDR3 runs 14 residues. Trimming stripped 2 bases from V and 0 bases from J, with 8 bases between. Germline assignment: CDR1 SGHTA and CDR2 FQGNSA. As DNA, the CDR3 is TGTGCCAGCAGCTTACTCGCCACCTCCTACGAGCAGTACTTC. Translating gives CASSLLATSYEQYF.

The sample holds a few counts of this clonotype. The rearrangement links TRBV11-2 to TRBJ2-1; D is unresolved. The CDR3 sequence is 12 residues long. Germline V lookup: CDR1 SGHAT, CDR2 FQNNGV. The ends were cut back, 5 bases at V and 7 bases at J, with 9 bases in the middle. The CDR3 nucleotides are TGTGCCAGCAGCCTACAGATGAATGAGCAGTTCTTC. The encoded protein is CASSLQMNEQFF.

This clonotype occurred a few times. The J gene is TRBJ1-2, the V gene TRBV30; tentatively, D is TRBD1 (6 bases). Germline V lookup: CDR1 GTSNPN, CDR2 SVGIG (reference sequence). V dropped 5 bases and J dropped 4 bases, with 11 bases sitting between them. The CDR3 spans 12 residues. The CDR3 spells CAWATGSYGYTF. In DNA form, the CDR3 reads TGTGCCTGGGCAACAGGGTCCTATGGCTACACCTTC.

The genes are TRBV6-2 or TRBV6-3 and TRBJ1-5; D call uncertain. Trimming cost V 0 bases and J 0 bases, with 9 bases left between them. CDR1 MNHEY and CDR2 SVGEGT come from the germline V gene. The CDR3 has 16 amino acids. In DNA, the CDR3 is TGTGCCAGCAGTTACTCGACTTCCTATAGCAATCAGCCCCAGCATTTT. Its protein is CASSYSTSYSNQPQHF.

This clonotype was detected only a few times. The rearrangement joins TRBV28 to TRBJ2-1, with D possibly TRBD1 on 6 matching bases. The CDR3 sequence is 14 residues long. V was clipped by 7 bases and J by 8 bases, with 18 bases between them. In germline, CDR1 is MDHEN, CDR2 SYDVKM. The CDR3 DNA follows: TGTGCCAGCAACCCCACAGGGCGTTCCGATGAGCAGTTCTTC. As protein: CASNPTGRSDEQFF.